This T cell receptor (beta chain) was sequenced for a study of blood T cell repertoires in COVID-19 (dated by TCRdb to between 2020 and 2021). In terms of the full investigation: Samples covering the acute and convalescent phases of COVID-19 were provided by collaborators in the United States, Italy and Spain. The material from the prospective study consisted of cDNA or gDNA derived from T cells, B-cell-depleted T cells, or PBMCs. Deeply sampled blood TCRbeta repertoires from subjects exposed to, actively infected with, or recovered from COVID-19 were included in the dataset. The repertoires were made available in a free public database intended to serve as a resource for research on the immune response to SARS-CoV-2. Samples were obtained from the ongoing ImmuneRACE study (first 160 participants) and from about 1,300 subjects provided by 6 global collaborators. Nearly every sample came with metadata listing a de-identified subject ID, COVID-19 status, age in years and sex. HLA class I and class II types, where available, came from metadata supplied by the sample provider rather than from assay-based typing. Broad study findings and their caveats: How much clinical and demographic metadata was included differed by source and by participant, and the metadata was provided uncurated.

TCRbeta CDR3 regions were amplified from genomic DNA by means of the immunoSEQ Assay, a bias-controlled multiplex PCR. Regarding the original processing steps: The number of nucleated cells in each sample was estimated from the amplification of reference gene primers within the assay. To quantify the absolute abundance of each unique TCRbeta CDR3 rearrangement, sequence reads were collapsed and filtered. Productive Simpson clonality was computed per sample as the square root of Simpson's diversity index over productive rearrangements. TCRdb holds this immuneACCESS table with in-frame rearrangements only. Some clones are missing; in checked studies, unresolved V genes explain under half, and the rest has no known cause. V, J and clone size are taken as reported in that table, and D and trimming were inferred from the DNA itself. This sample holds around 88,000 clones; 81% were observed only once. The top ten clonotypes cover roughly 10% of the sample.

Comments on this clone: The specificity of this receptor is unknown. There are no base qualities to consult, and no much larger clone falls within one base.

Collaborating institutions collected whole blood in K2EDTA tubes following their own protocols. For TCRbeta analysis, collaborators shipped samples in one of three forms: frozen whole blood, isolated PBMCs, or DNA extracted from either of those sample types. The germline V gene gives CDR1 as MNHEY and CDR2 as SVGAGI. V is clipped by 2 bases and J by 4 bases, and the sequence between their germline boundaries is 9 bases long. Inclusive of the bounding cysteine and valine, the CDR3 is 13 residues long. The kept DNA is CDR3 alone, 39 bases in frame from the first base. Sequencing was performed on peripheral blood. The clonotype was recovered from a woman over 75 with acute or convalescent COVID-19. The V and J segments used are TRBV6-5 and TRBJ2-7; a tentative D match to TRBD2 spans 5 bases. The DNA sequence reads TGTGCCAGCAGTTACCAGCCGGGGTACGAGCAGTACGTC. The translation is CASSYQPGYEQYV.